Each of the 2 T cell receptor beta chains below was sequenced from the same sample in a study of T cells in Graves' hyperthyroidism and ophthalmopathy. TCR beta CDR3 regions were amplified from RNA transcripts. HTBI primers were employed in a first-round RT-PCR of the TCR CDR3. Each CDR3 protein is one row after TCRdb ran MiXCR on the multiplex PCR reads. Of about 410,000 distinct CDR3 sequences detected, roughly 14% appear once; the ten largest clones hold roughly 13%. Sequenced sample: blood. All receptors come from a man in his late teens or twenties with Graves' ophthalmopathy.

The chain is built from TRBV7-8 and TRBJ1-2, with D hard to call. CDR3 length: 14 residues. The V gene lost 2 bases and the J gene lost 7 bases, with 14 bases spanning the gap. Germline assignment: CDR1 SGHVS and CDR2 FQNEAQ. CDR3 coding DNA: TGTGCCAGCAGCTTAAATGTTAGAGGCGGTGGCTACACCTTC. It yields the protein CASSLNVRGGGYTF.

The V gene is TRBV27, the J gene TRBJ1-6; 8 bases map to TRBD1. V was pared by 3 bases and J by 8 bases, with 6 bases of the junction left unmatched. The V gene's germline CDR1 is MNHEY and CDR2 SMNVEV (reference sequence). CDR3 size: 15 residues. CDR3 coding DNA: TGTGCCAGCAGTTTTTTCGGGACAGGAGATTCACCCCTCCACTTT. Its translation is CASSFFGTGDSPLHF.